This is a list of T cell receptor beta chains from one sample in a study of T cells in Graves' hyperthyroidism and ophthalmopathy. TCRdb redid the calling of the multiplex PCR reads with MiXCR, one entry per CDR3 protein. The sample lists roughly 560,000 distinct CDR3 sequences, roughly 14% occurring once. The sequencing input was blood. These receptor sequences come from a woman aged 40 to 50 with Graves' ophthalmopathy. The CDR3 runs from the conserved cysteine through the conserved F or W. D genes are given only for firm matches. The size entry is marked missing in some rows and otherwise reads once, few, many or a size class.

clone_size	d_call	v_call	j_call	cdr3_nt	cdr3_aa
many	TRBD2	TRBV6-5	TRBJ2-5	TGTGCCAGCAGCCGGACTAGCGGAGGGGAAGAGACCCAGTACTTC	CASSRTSGGEETQYF
many	NA	TRBV15	TRBJ1-5	TGTGCCACCAGCAGAGAAGGGGTCGAGCCCCAGCATTTT	CATSREGVEPQHF
many	TRBD1	TRBV9	TRBJ1-3	TGTGCCAGCAGCGCAGGGGGCGTTGGAAACACCATATATTTT	CASSAGGVGNTIYF
many	TRBD1	TRBV5-1	TRBJ1-6	TGCGCCAGCAGCGGTGGGACAGGGCTCTATAATTCACCCCTCCACTTT	CASSGGTGLYNSPLHF
many	NA	TRBV6-1	TRBJ1-5	TGTGCCAGCAGTGCTCGGGAGGCGAGGAGCAATCAGCCCCAGCATTTT	CASSAREARSNQPQHF
NA	TRBD1	TRBV19	TRBJ1-2	TGTGCCAGTAGTACGTCTTTCTGGGACAGGAAGAACTATGGCTACACCTTC	CASSTSFWDRKNYGYTF
many	TRBD1	TRBV6-1	TRBJ2-2	TGTGCCAGCAGGCGGGGACAGGGTATGAGCACCGGGGAGCTGTTTTTT	CASRRGQGMSTGELFF
NA	NA	TRBV28	TRBJ1-1	TGTGCCAGCAGTCCGACCCGCCAGAGAATGAACACTGAAGCTTTCTTT	CASSPTRQRMNTEAFF
NA	TRBD1	TRBV18	TRBJ2-7	TGTGCCAGCTCACCTGCGGGGACAGGCTACGAGCAGTACTTC	CASSPAGTGYEQYF
NA	NA	TRBV3-1	TRBJ2-7	TGTGCCAGCAGCCCCAAGTCCGGGAGTATTTATTGCCACGAGCAGTACTTC	CASSPKSGSIYCHEQYF
NA	NA	TRBV5-1	TRBJ2-2	TGCGCCAGCAGCTTATGGGGGGACTTTACCGGGGAGCTGTTTTTT	CASSLWGDFTGELFF
once	TRBD1	TRBV6-1	TRBJ1-2	TGTGCCAGCATCAGGGGGCTTGGCTACACCTTC	CASIRGLGYTF
NA	NA	TRBV11-1	TRBJ1-2	TGTGCCAGCAGCTCTCCGGGGGCCGCTAGCTCTAACTATGGCTACACCTTC	CASSSPGAASSNYGYTF
many	TRBD1	TRBV20-1	TRBJ1-1	TGCAGTGCCTCCCGGGGACAGGGCGAAGCTTTCTTT	CSASRGQGEAFF
NA	NA	TRBV20-1	TRBJ1-5	TGCAGTGCCCGAGGGGGGGGGACGGAGCCCCAGCATTTT	CSARGGGTEPQHF
many	NA	TRBV2	TRBJ1-2	TGTGCCAGCAGTGGGGTCCAACAGAACTATGGCTACACCTTC	CASSGVQQNYGYTF
NA	TRBD1	TRBV6-1	TRBJ2-7	TGTGCCAGCAGCTCTAGACAGGGGGGTGTCTACGAGCAGTACTTC	CASSSRQGGVYEQYF
NA	NA	TRBV5-6	TRBJ2-4	TGTGCCAGCAGCTTTAAGAACATTCAGTACTTC	CASSFKNIQYF
many	TRBD1	TRBV10-2	TRBJ1-1	TGCGCCAGCAGTGATCTTCGACAGGGGACTGAAGCTTTCTTT	CASSDLRQGTEAFF